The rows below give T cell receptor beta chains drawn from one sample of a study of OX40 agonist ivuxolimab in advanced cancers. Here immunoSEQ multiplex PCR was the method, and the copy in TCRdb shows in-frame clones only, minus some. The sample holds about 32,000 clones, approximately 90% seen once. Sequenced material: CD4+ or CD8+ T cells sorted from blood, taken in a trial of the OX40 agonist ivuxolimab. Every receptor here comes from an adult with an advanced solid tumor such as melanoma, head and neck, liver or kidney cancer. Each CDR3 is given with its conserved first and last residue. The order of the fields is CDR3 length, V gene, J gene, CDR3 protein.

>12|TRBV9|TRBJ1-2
CASNGVDYGYTF
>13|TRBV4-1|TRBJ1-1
CASSQSLDTEAFF
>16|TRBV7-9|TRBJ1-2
CASSLASLQSNYGYTF
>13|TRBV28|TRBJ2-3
CASSLGTGDTQYF
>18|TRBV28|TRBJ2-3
CASSLPQGLAESTDTQYF
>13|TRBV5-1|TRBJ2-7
CASSLLTSYEQYF
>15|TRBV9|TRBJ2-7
CASTPRASASYEQYF
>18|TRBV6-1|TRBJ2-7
CASSEDFKPESYSYEQYF
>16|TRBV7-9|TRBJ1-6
CASSSFRGGIGSPLHF
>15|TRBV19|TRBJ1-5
CASNSQDHSNQPQHF
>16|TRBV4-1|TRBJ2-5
CASSQALVAGGKTQYF
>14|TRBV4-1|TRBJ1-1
CASSQGTMNTEAFF
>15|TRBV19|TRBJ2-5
CASSILTGPQETQYF
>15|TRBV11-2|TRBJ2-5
CASSFSAALQETQYF
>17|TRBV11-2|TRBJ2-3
CASRPLAGGPNTDTQYF
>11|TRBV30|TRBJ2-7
CAWSGNYEQYF
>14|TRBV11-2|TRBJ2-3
CASSLAGGPDTQYF
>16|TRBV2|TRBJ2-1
CASMVGRAHTYNEQFF
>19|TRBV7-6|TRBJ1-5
CASSPPAGQGVAKIQPQHF
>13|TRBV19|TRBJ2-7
CASSSRGAYEQYF
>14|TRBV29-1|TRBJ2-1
CSVEIAGVFNEQFF
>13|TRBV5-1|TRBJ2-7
CASSQHPRLEQYF
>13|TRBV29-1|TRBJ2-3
CSVPGQNTDTQYF
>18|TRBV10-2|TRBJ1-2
CASSESFLYQGSEDGYTF
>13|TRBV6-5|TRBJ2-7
CASSYSHTYEQYF
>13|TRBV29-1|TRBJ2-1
CSSDSTSYNEQFF
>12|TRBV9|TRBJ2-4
CASSGSENIQYF
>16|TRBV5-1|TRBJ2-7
CASSGALAANSYEQYF
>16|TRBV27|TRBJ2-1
CASFLMGLAMGNEQFF
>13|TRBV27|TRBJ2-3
CASSHGSSYTQYF
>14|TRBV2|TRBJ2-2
CASSVQTGAGELFF
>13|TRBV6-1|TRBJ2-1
CASSDQRGGQQFF
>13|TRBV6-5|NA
CASSPGTKYEQYF
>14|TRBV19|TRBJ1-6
CASSIEGTDSPLHF
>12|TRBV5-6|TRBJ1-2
CASSYGTYGYTF
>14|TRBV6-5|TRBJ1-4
CASSYVTTNEKLFF
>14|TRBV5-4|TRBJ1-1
CASSLAGRTTEAFF
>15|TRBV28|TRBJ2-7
CASSPRGVTAYEQYF
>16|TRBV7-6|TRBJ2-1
CASSLAAGGPNNEQFF